Below, one TCR beta chain is given with its context. What it recognizes is unknown. The CDR3 loop spans 13 amino acids. The germline gives CDR1 MNHNS, CDR2 SASEGT. V was shortened by 8 bases and J by 4 bases, with 14 bases between the two germline ends. The record originates from a study of CD8+ T cells in alopecia areata. Study-level background: Administration of oral tofacitinib to treated patients was at 5 to 10 mg twice daily.

cDNA serving as the sequencing template came from extracted, reverse transcribed RNA. The protocol was immunoSEQ multiplex PCR, while the TCRdb copy is restricted to in-frame clones and leaves out a portion. The table records about 150,000 clones, around 47% of them present only once. Overall study findings and caveats: For lesional scalp, especially alopecia totalis/universalis, clonality was higher than in normal scalp.

This receptor was taken from a human donor with alopecia areata. The sample comprised CD4+ T cells sorted from blood. The chain combines TRBV6-1 with TRBJ2-5; possibly TRBD2 for D (6 bases). CDR3 in amino acids: CASLEGVVETQYF. CDR3 in DNA: TGTGCCAGCCTGGAGGGAGTGGTAGAGACCCAGTACTTC.